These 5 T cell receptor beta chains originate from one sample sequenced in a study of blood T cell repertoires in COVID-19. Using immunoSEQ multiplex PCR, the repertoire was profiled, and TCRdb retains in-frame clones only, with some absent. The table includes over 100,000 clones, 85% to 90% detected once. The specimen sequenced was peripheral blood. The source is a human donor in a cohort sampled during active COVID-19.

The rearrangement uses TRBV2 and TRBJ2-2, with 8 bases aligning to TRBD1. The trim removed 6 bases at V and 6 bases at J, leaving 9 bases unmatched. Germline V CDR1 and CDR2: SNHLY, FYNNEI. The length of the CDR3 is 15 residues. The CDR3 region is CASSYRGSPSGELFF. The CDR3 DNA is TGTGCCAGCAGCTACAGGGGGTCCCCCTCCGGGGAGCTGTTTTTT.

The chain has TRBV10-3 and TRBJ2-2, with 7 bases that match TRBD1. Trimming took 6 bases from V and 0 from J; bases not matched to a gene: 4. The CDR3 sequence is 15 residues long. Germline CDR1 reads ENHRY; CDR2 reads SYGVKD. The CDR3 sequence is CAIRSGTANTGELFF. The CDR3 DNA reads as TGTGCCATCAGATCCGGGACAGCGAACACCGGGGAGCTGTTTTTT.

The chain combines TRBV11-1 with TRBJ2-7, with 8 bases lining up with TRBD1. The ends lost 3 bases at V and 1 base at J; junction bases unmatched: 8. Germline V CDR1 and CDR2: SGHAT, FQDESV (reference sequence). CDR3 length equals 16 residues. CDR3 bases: TGTGCCAGCAGCTTCGGACAGGGAAAATTATCCTACGAGCAGTACTTC. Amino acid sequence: CASSFGQGKLSYEQYF. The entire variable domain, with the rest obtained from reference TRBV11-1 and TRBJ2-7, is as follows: EAEVAQSPRYKITEKSQAVAFWCDPISGHATLYWYRQILGQGPELLVQFQDESVVDDSQLPKDRFSAERLKGVDSTLKIQPAELGDSAMYLCASSFGQGKLSYEQYFGPGTRLTVT.

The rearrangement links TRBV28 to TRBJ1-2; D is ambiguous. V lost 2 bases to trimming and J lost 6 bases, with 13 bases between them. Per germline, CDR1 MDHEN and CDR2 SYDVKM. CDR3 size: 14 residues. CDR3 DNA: TGTGCCAGCAGTTTACCCACCTATCGTAATGGCTACACCTTC. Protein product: CASSLPTYRNGYTF.

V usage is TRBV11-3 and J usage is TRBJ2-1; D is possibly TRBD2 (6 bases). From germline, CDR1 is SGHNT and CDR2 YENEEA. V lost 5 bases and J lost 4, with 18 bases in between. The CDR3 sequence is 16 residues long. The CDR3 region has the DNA TGTGCCAGCAGCCTAGGAGAGGACCGGGGGTACAATGAGCAGTTCTTC. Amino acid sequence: CASSLGEDRGYNEQFF.